In this sample, the clone carrying this TCR beta chain turned up a few times. What it recognizes is unknown. The CDR3 regions of TCR beta were amplified from RNA transcripts. First-round RT-PCR of the TCR CDR3 relied on the HTBI primer set. TCRdb reanalysed the multiplex PCR reads using MiXCR and keeps one entry per CDR3 protein. The profile shows under 750,000 distinct CDR3 sequences, over 15% of them singletons. This sample was included in a study of T cells in Graves' hyperthyroidism and ophthalmopathy. The study's findings and limits: Ophthalmopathy prediction by the model preceded onset by a median roughly 6.3 months. Ophthalmopathy could be told apart from stable hyperthyroidism with a 13 V-J model.

Germline CDR1 and CDR2: MDHEN and SYDVKM. This CDR3 has 12 amino acids. V was shortened by 6 bases and J by 6 bases, with 9 bases between the two germline ends. This clonotype was sampled from a woman aged 45-59 years with Graves' hyperthyroidism that later progressed to Graves' ophthalmopathy. This chain connects TRBV28 to TRBJ2-1, with a weak D call TRBD2 (5 bases). The specimen was blood. The CDR3 loop reads CASSPSFNEQFF. In DNA form, the CDR3 reads TGTGCCAGCAGCCCTAGCTTCAATGAGCAGTTCTTC. The full variable domain, rest sourced from reference TRBV28 and TRBJ2-1, is DVKVTQSSRYLVKRTGEKVFLECVQDMDHENMFWYRQDPGLGLRLIYFSYDVKMKEKGDIPEGYSVSREKKERFSLILESASTNQTSMYLCASSPSFNEQFFGPGTRLTVL.